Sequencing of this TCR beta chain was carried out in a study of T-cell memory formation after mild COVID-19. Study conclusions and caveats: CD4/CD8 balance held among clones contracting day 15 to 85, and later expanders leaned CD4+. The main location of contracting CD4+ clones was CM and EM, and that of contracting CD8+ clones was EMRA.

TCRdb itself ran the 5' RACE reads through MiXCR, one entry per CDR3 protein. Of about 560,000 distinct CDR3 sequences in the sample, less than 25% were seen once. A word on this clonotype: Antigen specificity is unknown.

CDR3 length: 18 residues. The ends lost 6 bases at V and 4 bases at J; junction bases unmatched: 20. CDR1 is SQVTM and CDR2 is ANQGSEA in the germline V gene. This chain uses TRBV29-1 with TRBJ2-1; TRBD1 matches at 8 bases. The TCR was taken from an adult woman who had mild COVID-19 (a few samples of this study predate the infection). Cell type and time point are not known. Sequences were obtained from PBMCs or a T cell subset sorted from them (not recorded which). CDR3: CSVTGGGIPTLRYNEQFF. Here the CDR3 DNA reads TGCAGCGTCACAGGGGGTGGAATACCAACCCTCCGTTACAATGAGCAGTTCTTC.